These T cell receptor beta chains were read from a single sample in a study of monozygotic twins with inflammatory bowel disease. Following a re-call of the 5' RACE reads, TCRdb has one entry per CDR3 protein and lacks DNA. Its table records about 330,000 distinct CDR3 sequences. Sequenced material: blood. These receptors were collected from a human donor with ulcerative colitis or Crohn's disease, or a healthy co-twin of an affected twin (not recorded which). The CDR3 runs from the conserved cysteine through the conserved F or W.

J gene: TRBJ2-1; V gene: TRBV10-3; CDR3 protein: CAIMSTRELSNEQFF
J gene: TRBJ2-1; V gene: TRBV12-3/TRBV12-4; CDR3 protein: CASSLIAGSYNEQFF
J gene: TRBJ2-5; V gene: TRBV6-2/TRBV6-3; CDR3 protein: CASSYAGDRETQYF
J gene: TRBJ1-5; V gene: TRBV20-1; CDR3 protein: CSARDQSYTNNQPQHF
J gene: TRBJ2-1; V gene: TRBV4-2; CDR3 protein: CASSQEAGRSYNEQFF
J gene: TRBJ2-1; V gene: TRBV4-1; CDR3 protein: CASSQDLKYEQFF
J gene: TRBJ2-7; V gene: TRBV27; CDR3 protein: CASRSKAGTDPYEQYF
J gene: TRBJ1-2; V gene: TRBV20-1; CDR3 protein: CSARDRRGPSYTF
J gene: TRBJ1-6; V gene: TRBV5-1; CDR3 protein: CASRGTGVGSPLHF
J gene: TRBJ2-7; V gene: TRBV6-5; CDR3 protein: CASSYSLAYEQYF
J gene: TRBJ2-2; V gene: TRBV29-1; CDR3 protein: CSVVKAGDTGELFF
J gene: TRBJ2-2; V gene: TRBV27; CDR3 protein: CASSSPDIRVAGTPGELFF
J gene: TRBJ1-1; V gene: TRBV7-8; CDR3 protein: CASSHGTGTEAFF
J gene: TRBJ2-7; V gene: TRBV5-4; CDR3 protein: CASSSGSGRVIFGEQYF
J gene: TRBJ1-2; V gene: TRBV7-9; CDR3 protein: CASSLQGTAYTF
J gene: TRBJ2-7; V gene: TRBV11-2; CDR3 protein: CASSRLAGGSYEQYF
J gene: TRBJ1-2; V gene: TRBV29-1; CDR3 protein: CSVEGPYGYTF
J gene: TRBJ1-1; V gene: TRBV7-9; CDR3 protein: CASSRGETEAFF
J gene: TRBJ1-6; V gene: TRBV20-1; CDR3 protein: CSATPESSYNSPLHF
J gene: TRBJ2-2; V gene: TRBV5-1; CDR3 protein: CASSLPGTGNTGELFF
J gene: TRBJ2-1; V gene: TRBV5-4; CDR3 protein: CASSSRVPSYNEQFF
J gene: TRBJ2-1; V gene: TRBV20-1; CDR3 protein: CSARANSGGTFSYNEQFF
J gene: TRBJ2-7; V gene: TRBV5-1; CDR3 protein: CASAAIETSGSYEQYF
J gene: TRBJ2-3; V gene: TRBV27; CDR3 protein: CASSLASFDTQYF
J gene: TRBJ1-1; V gene: TRBV29-1; CDR3 protein: CSVESSPNTEAFF
J gene: TRBJ1-2; V gene: TRBV25-1; CDR3 protein: CASSLQGESGYTF
J gene: TRBJ2-7; V gene: TRBV12-3/TRBV12-4; CDR3 protein: CASSSLGGRSSYEQYF
J gene: TRBJ2-7; V gene: TRBV20-1; CDR3 protein: CSAKGGASGILAYEQYF
J gene: TRBJ1-2; V gene: TRBV6-1; CDR3 protein: CASEYGQDGYTF
J gene: TRBJ2-3; V gene: TRBV12-3/TRBV12-4; CDR3 protein: CASSPRDRGRDTQYF
J gene: TRBJ2-7; V gene: TRBV11-2; CDR3 protein: CASSLTKSVPVF
J gene: TRBJ2-2; V gene: TRBV19; CDR3 protein: CASDYQGNTGELFF
J gene: TRBJ2-2; V gene: TRBV5-1; CDR3 protein: CASSLEDHLTGELFF
J gene: TRBJ2-7; V gene: TRBV5-4; CDR3 protein: CASSWDRGVYEQYF
J gene: TRBJ2-4; V gene: TRBV5-1; CDR3 protein: CASSLGGPKNIQYF
J gene: TRBJ1-1; V gene: TRBV5-1; CDR3 protein: CASSSGLEQPNEAFF
J gene: TRBJ2-3; V gene: TRBV30; CDR3 protein: CALSQGARVTDTQYF
J gene: TRBJ1-1; V gene: TRBV29-1; CDR3 protein: CSANWGLEAFF
J gene: TRBJ1-6; V gene: TRBV5-1; CDR3 protein: CASSLGIKVPESLHF
J gene: TRBJ1-3; V gene: TRBV9; CDR3 protein: CASSDTGLSGNTIYF
J gene: TRBJ2-1; V gene: TRBV20-1; CDR3 protein: CSATGGSLRDEQFF
J gene: TRBJ2-7; V gene: TRBV20-1; CDR3 protein: CSSRDRVYEQYF
J gene: TRBJ1-2; V gene: TRBV5-1; CDR3 protein: CASSRGQEVDGYTF
J gene: TRBJ1-1; V gene: TRBV5-4; CDR3 protein: CASSFSEGDAFF